A selection of T cell receptor beta chains follows, all from one sample in a study of blood T cell repertoires in COVID-19. The data were produced by immunoSEQ multiplex PCR, yet TCRdb's version contains in-frame clones alone and is incomplete. The sample records some 200,000 clones, about 80% being singletons. Sequencing was performed on peripheral blood. These receptors originate from a woman in her forties or fifties with active or convalescent COVID-19. CDR3s include the opening cysteine and the closing phenylalanine or tryptophan. The D gene is left open where the match is weak. Size is stated for part of the rows, as once, few or many counts, or as a class when the clone is expanded.

.	TRBV3-1/TRBV3-2	TRBD2	TRBJ2-7	TGTGCCAGCAGCCAAGGACTAGCGGGGCCCTACGAGCAGTACTTC	CASSQGLAGPYEQYF
.	TRBV4-3	.	TRBJ1-2	TGCGCCAGCAGCCAAGGAGGACAGCGGGGCTACACCTTC	CASSQGGQRGYTF
few	TRBV9	TRBD1	TRBJ1-3	TGTGCCAGCAGCGAGGGGACAGTGGGAAACACCATATATTTT	CASSEGTVGNTIYF
.	TRBV20-1	TRBD1	TRBJ1-1	TGCAGTGCTAGTCGGGACAGACAACCTTCCCCCTACACTGAAGCTTTCTTT	CSASRDRQPSPYTEAFF
.	TRBV30	.	TRBJ2-7	TGTGCCTGGAGTGCCAGGAACTCCTACGAGCAGTACTTC	CAWSARNSYEQYF
.	TRBV6-5	.	TRBJ1-4	TGTGCCAGCAGTTCCACCCCCTCGAGGAATGAAAAACTGTTTTTT	CASSSTPSRNEKLFF
.	TRBV5-1	TRBD1	TRBJ1-1	TGCGCCAGCAGGGGTGGGACAGGGGCGCTCAACACTGAAGCTTTCTTT	CASRGGTGALNTEAFF
.	TRBV7-2	TRBD2	TRBJ2-7	TGTGCCAGCGGATATGCAGCGGGGGGCCTGCAGTACTTC	CASGYAAGGLQYF
.	TRBV7-3	TRBD2	TRBJ2-3	TGTGCCAGCAGCCCTACATCGACTAGCTCGGATACGCAGTATTTT	CASSPTSTSSDTQYF
.	TRBV3-1/TRBV3-2	.	TRBJ2-1	TGTGCCAGCAGCCAAGGGGCTACAATTTACAATGAGCAGTTCTTC	CASSQGATIYNEQFF
.	TRBV28	TRBD1	TRBJ1-3	TGTGCCAGCAGGGAGACAGGGGTTGGAAACACCATATATTTT	CASRETGVGNTIYF
.	TRBV12-5	.	TRBJ1-4	TGTGCTAGTGGTACAGGACAGCCAAACGGTGAAAAACTGTTTTTT	CASGTGQPNGEKLFF
.	TRBV28	.	TRBJ2-4	TGTGCCAGCAGTCTAAGGGCAGGGCAGGACATTCAGTACTTC	CASSLRAGQDIQYF
.	TRBV6-2/TRBV6-3	.	TRBJ1-6	TGTGCCAGCAGTTACTCCGGGACTTTTAGTTCACCCCTCCACTTT	CASSYSGTFSSPLHF
.	TRBV7-3	TRBD1	TRBJ2-5	TGTGCCAGCAGCTGGGCAGGGGGCGGGGAGACCCAGTACTTC	CASSWAGGGETQYF
.	TRBV4-3	TRBD1	TRBJ1-4	TGCGCCAGCAGCCAAGGGGACAGGGGAGGTGAAAAACTGTTTTTT	CASSQGDRGGEKLFF
once	TRBV7-2	.	TRBJ2-5	TGTGCCAGCAGCTTTAGCGCGGGACCACAAGAGACCCAGTACTTC	CASSFSAGPQETQYF
.	TRBV7-2	TRBD2	TRBJ2-5	TGTGCCAGCAGCCCCGCAGGGCGGGGGGGCCGGGAGACCCAGTACTTC	CASSPAGRGGRETQYF
.	TRBV7-9	.	TRBJ1-1	TGTGCCAGCAGCTTAGTTTCGGGGGGTTATGGCACTGAAGCTTTCTTT	CASSLVSGGYGTEAFF
few	TRBV14	.	TRBJ2-7	TGTGCCAGCAGCCGCCGACAAGACTACGAGCAGTACTTC	CASSRRQDYEQYF
.	TRBV12-3/TRBV12-4	.	TRBJ1-2	TGTGCCAGCAGGCAGGACAGCAGATATGGCTACACCTTC	CASRQDSRYGYTF
.	TRBV4-3	TRBD1	TRBJ1-2	TGCGCCAGCAGCCAAGTAGGGACAGGGATCCATGGCTACACCTTC	CASSQVGTGIHGYTF
.	TRBV4-2	TRBD2	TRBJ2-5	TGTGCCAGCAGCCAAACCTTGGGACTAGCGGGAAAAGAGACCCAGTACTTC	CASSQTLGLAGKETQYF
.	TRBV7-9	.	TRBJ1-5	TGTGCCAGCAGCTTAGTTTCAGGCACCCAGCATTTT	CASSLVSGTQHF
many	TRBV30	TRBD2	TRBJ2-7	TGTGCCTGGAACCGCCGGGAGGGACTAGCGGGAGCCCGAAGGGTCGACGAGCAGTACTTC	CAWNRREGLAGARRVDEQYF
.	TRBV28	.	TRBJ1-2	TGTGCCATTAGTATCGGCAGGGACTATGGCTACACCTTC	CAISIGRDYGYTF
.	TRBV2	TRBD1	TRBJ1-1	TGTGCCAGCAGTGAAAGGGGGCGGACCGAAGCTTTCTTT	CASSERGRTEAFF
few	TRBV29-1	TRBD1	TRBJ1-5	TGCAGCGTTGGACAGGGGGGACAGCCCCAGCATTTT	CSVGQGGQPQHF
few	TRBV4-2	.	TRBJ1-4	TGTGCCAGCAGCCGTACAGGGCGGACCTTTAATGAAAAACTGTTTTTT	CASSRTGRTFNEKLFF
.	TRBV6-2/TRBV6-3	TRBD2	TRBJ2-3	TGTGCCAGCAGTTACTCCAAACTAGCGGGGGCCCTGGGAGCGCAGTATTTT	CASSYSKLAGALGAQYF
.	TRBV19	TRBD1	TRBJ2-5	TGTGCCAGTAGTACTCAGGGGGTTCAGGAGACCCAGTACTTC	CASSTQGVQETQYF
.	TRBV6-5	.	TRBJ1-1	TGTGCCAGCAAGAAGTTCGAGGTTTTGAACACTGAAGCTTTCTTT	CASKKFEVLNTEAFF
.	TRBV7-9	TRBD2	TRBJ2-2	TGTGCCAGCAGCCCCGACCAGGGACTAGCGGTCACCGGGGAGCTGTTTTTT	CASSPDQGLAVTGELFF
few	TRBV7-9	.	TRBJ1-1	TGTGCCAGCAGCTTCGGAAGAGTAGGGGACACTGAAGCTTTCTTT	CASSFGRVGDTEAFF
once	TRBV6-5	TRBD1	TRBJ2-7	TGTGCCAGCAGTTACGGGACAGGGACCGAGCAGTACTTC	CASSYGTGTEQYF
.	TRBV2	.	TRBJ2-1	TGTGCCAGCATGGGTAGCGCCAACAATGAGCAGTTCTTC	CASMGSANNEQFF
.	TRBV6-2/TRBV6-3	.	TRBJ2-5	TGTGCCAGCAGTCCCTCGCAGGGGTCAACTCAAGAGACCCAGTACTTC	CASSPSQGSTQETQYF
.	TRBV19	.	TRBJ1-6	TGTGCCAGTAGTCTCAGGGTAGATAATTCACCCCTCCACTTT	CASSLRVDNSPLHF
.	TRBV5-1	.	TRBJ1-5	TGCGCCAGCAGCTTGGACAGGGCTGGGGGTTATAGCAATCAGCCCCAGCATTTT	CASSLDRAGGYSNQPQHF
.	TRBV7-2	TRBD1	TRBJ1-2	TGTGCCAGCAGCCTTGACAGGGGACGCTACACCTTC	CASSLDRGRYTF
.	TRBV7-9	.	TRBJ2-7	TGTGCCAGCAGCGTCCCGTACTACGAGCAGTACTTC	CASSVPYYEQYF
.	TRBV12-5	TRBD2	TRBJ2-3	TGTGCTAGTGGTAGCGGGGGCACAGATACGCAGTATTTT	CASGSGGTDTQYF
many	TRBV19	.	TRBJ2-5	TGTGCCAGTAGTATAGGGTTGGAGGGGTCCCAAGAGACCCAGTACTTC	CASSIGLEGSQETQYF
.	TRBV5-6	.	TRBJ2-4	TGTGCCAGCAGCTTGGATTTGGACAGCCAAAACATTCAGTACTTC	CASSLDLDSQNIQYF
.	TRBV11-2	.	TRBJ2-7	TGTGCCAGCAGCTTTAGCACAGGGCCTTCCTACGAGCAGTACTTC	CASSFSTGPSYEQYF
.	TRBV4-3	.	TRBJ1-4	TGCGCCAGCAGCCGTAGACGGGAGGGTGAAAAACTGTTTTTT	CASSRRREGEKLFF
.	TRBV19	TRBD1	TRBJ1-4	TGTGCCAGTAGTACCGCGGGACAGGGGTATGAAAAACTGTTTTTT	CASSTAGQGYEKLFF
.	TRBV27	TRBD2	TRBJ2-1	TGTGCCAGCAGTTTATCCCCAGCGGGGGGCTACAATGAGCAGTTCTTC	CASSLSPAGGYNEQFF
.	TRBV18	TRBD1	TRBJ1-3	TGTGCCAGCTCACCGCCGACAGGGAGACCTGGAAACACCATATATTTT	CASSPPTGRPGNTIYF
.	TRBV9	.	TRBJ1-3	TGTGCCAGCAGCGTAGATGGCAGGTCCTCTGGAAACACCATATATTTT	CASSVDGRSSGNTIYF
.	TRBV30	.	TRBJ2-7	TGTGCCTGGAGGGGGACAGCGGGGGTCTCCTACGAGCAGTACTTC	CAWRGTAGVSYEQYF
.	TRBV19	.	TRBJ1-1	TGTGCCAGTAGTATGCGGGGTGGTGAAGCTTTCTTT	CASSMRGGEAFF
.	TRBV28	.	TRBJ2-3	TGTGCCAGCACCCTCCAGGGGTATTGGGATACGCAGTATTTT	CASTLQGYWDTQYF
.	TRBV6-5	.	TRBJ1-3	TGTGCCAGCAGTAGCGGGACTACTGGAAACACCATATATTTT	CASSSGTTGNTIYF
.	TRBV27	TRBD1	TRBJ2-7	TGTGCCAGCAGTTATCGGACAGGATTTACCTACGAGCAGTACTTC	CASSYRTGFTYEQYF
.	TRBV7-9	.	TRBJ2-7	TGTGCCAGCAGCGCGGGTGTCGACGAGCAGTACTTC	CASSAGVDEQYF
.	TRBV19	TRBD1	TRBJ2-5	TGTGCCAGTAGTCCCGGGACAGGGGTAGAGACCCAGTACTTC	CASSPGTGVETQYF
few	TRBV6-1	TRBD1	TRBJ2-6	TGTGCCAGCAGTGTAAAAAGGGGGCCTGGGGCCAACGTCCTGACTTTC	CASSVKRGPGANVLTF
few	TRBV11-2	TRBD1	TRBJ1-2	TGTGCCAGCAGCCCTATGACAGGGAATATGTATGGCTACACCTTC	CASSPMTGNMYGYTF
.	TRBV29-1	TRBD1	TRBJ2-4	TGCAGCGTTTCAGGGGGCAAAAACATTCAGTACTTC	CSVSGGKNIQYF